Sequencing of this TCR beta chain was carried out in a study of blood T cell repertoires in COVID-19. Study information: Italy, Spain and the United States were the sources of the convalescent and acute COVID-19 samples. T cells, B-cell-depleted T cells, or PBMCs supplied cDNA or gDNA.

In its sample, this clone was seen a few times. CDR1 and CDR2 from the germline V gene are MGHDK and SYGVNS. CDR3 size: 14 residues. V lost 6 bases, J lost 0 bases, and 11 bases lay in between. In the original analysis: Estimation of nucleated cell counts relied on the amplification of reference gene primers. Repertoires were generated with immunoSEQ multiplex PCR, while TCRdb's copy carries only in-frame clones and drops some. Clone size and the V and J calls come from that table; the DNA yielded D and trimming. There are 70,000 or so clones in the sample; about four fifths occur only once, and 9.7% lies in the top ten.

V gene TRBV25-1 combines with J gene TRBJ1-2; D possibly corresponds to TRBD1 (6 bases). Sequencing was done on a sample of peripheral blood. This receptor was identified in a human donor in a cohort sampled during active COVID-19. DNA of the CDR3: TGTGCCAGCAGGCCGTCAGGGGCTAACTATGGCTACACCTTC. Translating gives CASRPSGANYGYTF.